This T cell receptor beta chain comes out of a study of CD8 T cells in Susac syndrome. This CDR3 has 14 amino acids. The V gene lost 1 base and the J gene lost 8 bases, with 12 bases spanning the gap. Germline CDR1 and CDR2: SGHTA and FQGNSA. The RNA, roughly 0.45 to 1 ug, was put through reverse transcription using random hexamers. TCRdb reprocessed the immunoSEQ multiplex PCR reads with MiXCR, giving one entry per CDR3 protein. The sample carries about 52,000 distinct CDR3 sequences, around 93% recorded once. This clonotype was seen just once. The specimen sequenced was CD8+ T cells from PBMCs. This clonotype originated in a human donor with multiple sclerosis. This chain uses TRBV7-2 with TRBJ2-1; D is perhaps TRBD1 or TRBD2 (5 bases each). In DNA form, the CDR3 reads TGTGCCAGCAGCTTAGACGGGGCCTTGGATGAGCAGTTCTTC. It translates to CASSLDGALDEQFF.